This T cell receptor (beta chain) was documented in a study of blood T cells in healthy people across ages (dated by TCRdb to about 2015). Study-level background: In model experiments, template switching captured about one uniquely barcoded TCR beta cDNA molecule for every two T cells. The study measured age-related changes in TCR beta repertoire diversity using deep sequencing normalized with unique cDNA molecular identifiers. Donors were grouped into four age groups: young (average roughly 15 years), middle-aged (39), aged (roughly 67) and long-lived (about 82). Donors of different ages were randomly distributed across sequencing lanes to avoid experimental bias. The study analyzed two additional independent replicas of 1 million unique cDNA reads from the same blood draw for two donors, one aged 18 to 29 and one aged 80 or older. The paper's findings and limits, for the study overall: Since profiling was done on bulk unsorted PBMCs, naive and antigen-experienced compartments could not be conclusively compared. A strong correlation was found between observed TCR beta diversity and the percentage of naive T cells measured by flow cytometry. Compared with the aged group, the long-lived group had more naive CD4+ T cells, fewer expanded clones and increased TCR diversity, suggesting age selection. Total diversity estimates from one million sequenced T cells were considered lower bounds and underestimates. The CMV infection status of donors was not known, potentially confounding age-related changes in expanded clonotypes. As age increased, observed TCR beta diversity per million T cells dropped in a roughly linear way, and a significant reduction was already evident by age about 40.

Systemically healthy Caucasian individuals from Russia, 35 to 50 in total and aged roughly 6 to 100 years, were included as donors. Each donor gave around 9.8 milliliters of peripheral blood, collected into EDTA-treated Vacutainer tubes. PBMCs were isolated by Ficoll-Paque density-gradient centrifugation, with at least 6.5 million obtained per sample. Trizol reagent was used to extract total RNA from PBMCs, with at least 5.5 micrograms per sample. The percentages of naive CD45RAhigh/CD27high T cells were determined by flow cytometry on a PBMC aliquot from every donor. About this clonotype: Its specific antigen is unknown. A much larger clone lies one base from this, so it may be a read error.

The CDR3, from cysteine to phenylalanine, totals 15 residues. Only the CDR3 portion is preserved as DNA: 45 bases, with reading frame beginning at the first base. V was cut back by 6 bases and J by 7 bases, leaving a gap of 22 bases between them. CDR1 and CDR2 (MNHEY, SVGAGI) derive from the germline V gene. Library construction relied on 5' RACE. Data came from an Illumina HiSeq 2500. A second PCR of roughly 7 to 11 cycles was performed with a sample-barcoded 5' primer and a J-beta primer mix. A template-switch 5' adaptor carrying 12 random nucleotides introduced a unique molecular identifier onto each TCR beta cDNA molecule. Each sample yielded at least 3 million CDR3-containing paired-end reads. First-strand cDNA was synthesized from all RNA with the Mint cDNA synthesis kit, primed by a TRBC-specific oligonucleotide. After uracil-DNA glycosylase treatment, a first 18-cycle PCR used universal primers M1SS and BC2_uni_R on all cDNA. The source study handled its data this way. For normalization, 1 million high-quality reads, each with a distinct molecular identifier, were randomly selected from each sample. Reads sharing molecular identifiers were discarded rather than binned into consensus sequences. MiTCR, run with a Q25 quality threshold and the strictest error-elimination algorithm, handled CDR3 identification, clonotype clustering and error correction. A nonparametric unseen species model with Euler transformation was used to estimate lower-bound total TCR beta diversity. TCRdb trimmed the raw reads at Q25, called clones with MiXCR and kept productive beta chains. CDR3 protein sequences are deduplicated, and each keeps its most common genes and DNA. V and J calls and clone size were set by TCRdb, not the authors. The sample includes hundreds of thousands of distinct CDR3 sequences, with approximately 52% observed a single time. The ten most abundant clones make up about 13% of the sample.

The source is a woman at least 80 years old in good health. Sequenced sample: blood. This chain is built from TRBV6-5 and TRBJ2-7, with the D gene not clear enough to name. The CDR3 protein: CASSPHTTPAVEQYF. The DNA sequence is given as TGTGCCAGCAGCCCCCACACAACTCCGGCCGTTGAGCAGTACTTC.